Shown below are 21 T cell receptor beta chains from a single sample sequenced in a study of STAT3 mutations in large granular lymphocyte leukemia (dated by TCRdb to the late 2010s). Paper-wide results and their limitations: At least one immunodominant TCRbeta clonotype was present in every T-LGLL patient, and multiple immunodominant subclonotypes appeared in about half of the T-LGLL patients.

Libraries were made using the immunoSEQ multiplex PCR assay. As stored in TCRdb, this immuneACCESS dataset retains in-frame rearrangements with V and J assigned. A fraction of the clones does not appear; measured against another copy, unresolved V genes explain less than half of the discrepancy, and the remainder lacks a known reason. Counted in this sample were thousands of clones; roughly 90% of them appeared once. The ten largest make up approximately 71% of the sample. Their specific antigens are unknown. The sequenced material came from peripheral blood mononuclear cells. Receptor source: a man in his sixties with T-cell large granular lymphocyte leukemia. Some clones in this sample may be carry-over from other donors' samples. The age is the age at diagnosis.

This chain uses TRBV7-3 with TRBJ2-5; D ambiguous. The V and J ends lost 0 bases and 2 bases respectively, with 7 bases between them. The length of the CDR3 is 14 residues. Germline CDR1 and CDR2: SGHTA and FQGTGA. The CDR3 region has the DNA TGTGCCAGCAGCTTAACAGGGCTACAAGAGACCCAGTACTTC. It is translated as CASSLTGLQETQYF.

This clone was found once. The V call is TRBV5-6, the J call TRBJ2-3; 10 nucleotides line up with TRBD2. Germline V gives CDR1 SGHDT, CDR2 YYEEEE. This CDR3 is built from 19 residues. J was trimmed by 7 bases and V by 3 bases; bases with no gene match: 20. DNA for the CDR3: TGTGCCAGCAGCTCTCCAGCGGGAGGGCCAGGTTGGGGCGTAAATACGCAGTATTTT. It translates to CASSSPAGGPGWGVNTQYF.

This clone has only one observation. The chain uses TRBV30 and TRBJ1-2, with D possibly being TRBD1 (5 bases). The V gene lost 1 base and the J gene lost 3 bases, with 6 bases spanning the gap. Germline loops: CDR1 GTSNPN, CDR2 SVGIG (reference sequence). The CDR3 spans 12 residues. CDR3 sequence reads: CAWSGGDYGYTF. The CDR3 DNA sequence: TGTGCCTGGAGTGGGGGGGACTATGGCTACACCTTC.

The chain is built from TRBV5-8 and TRBJ1-2; 9 nucleotides agree with TRBD1. The germline V gene encodes CDR1 SGHTS and CDR2 YDEGEE. J lost 8 bases, V lost 0 bases, and 8 bases had no gene match. This CDR3 is built from 15 residues. The CDR3 DNA reads TGTGCCAGCAGCTTGGAGGGGCGGACAGGGGTCGGCTACACCTTC. It specifies CASSLEGRTGVGYTF.

This chain uses TRBV30 with TRBJ2-3, with a possible D match to TRBD2 (6 bases). Per germline, CDR1 GTSNPN and CDR2 SVGIG (reference sequence). The CDR3 spans 15 residues. Trimming shortened V by 3 bases and J by 2 bases, and 15 bases separated the two germline ends. The CDR3 bases are TGTGCCTGGAGGGGGGACTTGGGCATCACAGATACGCAGTATTTT. Translation gives CAWRGDLGITDTQYF.

The chain links TRBV7-9 to TRBJ2-7, with TRBD1 matching 8 bases. The CDR3 has 14 amino acids. The V gene's germline CDR1 is SEHNR and CDR2 FQNEAQ (reference sequence). V gave up 3 bases and J gave up 5 bases; unmatched junction bases: 6. The CDR3, as DNA: TGTGCCAGCAGCTTGGGGATACAGGGGGACGAGCAGTACTTC. This encodes CASSLGIQGDEQYF.

This clone turned up a few times. The rearrangement links TRBV18 to TRBJ2-7, with TRBD2 as a possible D gene (6 bases). CDR3 length: 15 residues. Germline V gene lookup returns CDR1 KGHSH and CDR2 LQKENI. Trimming stripped 0 bases from V and 3 bases from J, with 12 bases between. The DNA for the CDR3 is TGTGCCAGCTCACCACCGGGGACTCCCAACTACGAGCAGTACTTC. It yields the protein CASSPPGTPNYEQYF.

This clone was seen a single time. The chain carries TRBV29-1 and TRBJ1-6; maybe TRBD1 (5 bases). Germline CDR1 SQVTM, CDR2 ANQGSEA. The CDR3 is 13 residues long. Trimming took 4 bases from V and 7 from J, leaving 11 bases between them. The CDR3 region is CSVGDGGNSPLHF. CDR3 bases: TGCAGCGTTGGGGACGGCGGCAATTCACCCCTCCACTTT.

The rearrangement uses TRBV6-4 and TRBJ1-5; D is uncertain. The CDR3 extends over 13 amino acids. CDR1 is MRHNA and CDR2 is SNTAGT in the germline V gene. With 0 bases removed from V and 5 bases from J, the gap between germline ends came to 5 bases. The CDR3 is CASSDSEDQPQHF. For the CDR3, the DNA is TGTGCCAGCAGTGACTCGGAGGATCAGCCCCAGCATTTT.

This chain joins TRBV18 and TRBJ2-5; TRBD2 is a possible D gene (5 bases). The CDR3 runs 15 residues. Trimming removed 3 bases from V and 4 bases from J, with 15 bases in between. Per the germline V gene, CDR1 is KGHSH and CDR2 is LQKENI. CDR3 sequence (DNA): TGTGCCAGCTCACCGCGCGAGGGAGCCCGAGAGACCCAGTACTTC. Its protein product is CASSPREGARETQYF.

The chain is built from TRBV11-2 and TRBJ2-3; unclear D gene. Germline values: CDR1 SGHAT, CDR2 FQNNGV. Between the trimmed V and J ends, which lost 5 bases and 3 bases, there was a span of 12 bases. The CDR3 is made up of 14 amino acids. The CDR3 DNA follows: TGTGCCAGCAGCCCCTCCCCCAGAACAGATACGCAGTATTTT. It encodes CASSPSPRTDTQYF. Full variable domain (missing parts from reference TRBV11-2 and TRBJ2-3): EAGVAQSPRYKIIEKRQSVAFWCNPISGHATLYWYQQILGQGPKLLIQFQNNGVVDDSQLPKDRFSAERLKGVDSTLKIQPAKLEDSAVYLCASSPSPRTDTQYFGPGTRLTVL.

The chain carries TRBV7-2 and TRBJ2-7, with 8 bases that match TRBD1. J gave up 3 bases and V 5 bases, and 9 bases lay outside the gene matches. Germline values: CDR1 SGHTA, CDR2 FQGNSA. The CDR3 extends over 15 amino acids. CDR3 in amino acids: CASSRPGQAYYEQYF. The CDR3 DNA reads as TGTGCCAGCAGCCGCCCGGGACAGGCATACTACGAGCAGTACTTC. The full variable domain, with the rest looked up from reference TRBV7-2 and TRBJ2-7, is GAGVSQSPSNKVTEKGKDVELRCDPISGHTALYWYRQSLGQGLEFLIYFQGNSAPDKSGLPSDRFSAERTGGSVSTLTIQRTQQEDSAVYLCASSRPGQAYYEQYFGPGTRLTVT.

The genes are TRBV7-9 and TRBJ2-3; no firm D call. V was trimmed by 1 base and J by 0 bases, leaving 11 bases between them. This CDR3 contains 16 residues. CDR1 is SEHNR and CDR2 is FQNEAQ in the germline V gene (reference sequence). CDR3 sequence: CASSLVGLVSTDTQYF. CDR3 sequence (DNA): TGTGCCAGCAGCTTAGTTGGGCTAGTAAGCACAGATACGCAGTATTTT.

The chain combines TRBV30 with TRBJ1-1, with TRBD1 matching over 8 bases. V gave up 2 bases and J gave up 1 base; unmatched junction bases: 3. Germline V gives CDR1 GTSNPN, CDR2 SVGIG (reference sequence). The CDR3 contains 14 residues. The CDR3 is CAWSPGQGNTEAFF. The CDR3 DNA sequence: TGTGCCTGGAGTCCCGGACAGGGGAACACTGAAGCTTTCTTT.

This chain joins TRBV5-4 and TRBJ2-2; D is ambiguous. There are 12 residues in the CDR3. The V gene's germline CDR1 is SGHNT and CDR2 YYREEE (reference sequence). V lost 3 bases and J lost 5, with 5 bases in between. The CDR3: CASSSQTGELFF. The CDR3 bases are TGTGCCAGCAGCTCGCAGACCGGGGAGCTGTTTTTT.

V is TRBV7-9 and J is TRBJ2-5, with 10 bases fitting TRBD2. V lost 3 bases to trimming and J lost 4 bases; unmatched junction nucleotides: 8. CDR3 length: 16 amino acids. Germline CDR1 and CDR2: SEHNR and FQNEAQ (reference sequence). CDR3 amino acids: CASSFIMVAGGETQYF. DNA of the CDR3: TGTGCCAGCAGCTTTATTATGGTAGCGGGAGGAGAGACCCAGTACTTC.

The chain is built from TRBV28 and TRBJ2-2; 8 nucleotides agree with TRBD1. J was trimmed by 5 bases and V by 2 bases; bases with no gene match: 1. The V gene's germline CDR1 is MDHEN and CDR2 SYDVKM. This CDR3 has 14 residues. In DNA, the CDR3 is TGTGCCAGCAGTTTAGGACAGGGAACCGGGGAGCTGTTTTTT. Protein product: CASSLGQGTGELFF.

The chain combines TRBV7-3 with TRBJ2-1, with 14 bases aligning to TRBD2. The CDR3 is 18 residues long. Germline V gene lookup returns CDR1 SGHTA and CDR2 FQGTGA. V shed 5 bases and J 2 bases; nucleotides not matched to a gene: 8. CDR3 nucleotides: TGTGCCAGCAGCAAAAGAGGGACTAGCGGGAGTCCCTACAATGAGCAGTTCTTC. This translates into CASSKRGTSGSPYNEQFF.

In its sample, this clone was seen once. The CDR3 coding sequence is TGTGCCAGTAGTATAGGAGGTCCCGGGGAGCTGTTTTTT. It is translated as CASSIGGPGELFF. The chain recombines TRBV19 with TRBJ2-2, with D unresolved. CDR3 length: 13 residues. Looked up from germline, CDR1 is LNHDA and CDR2 is SQIVND (reference sequence). Trimming cost V 1 base and J 6 bases, with 6 bases left between them. Combining the CDR3 with reference TRBV19 and TRBJ2-2 gives the whole variable domain DGGITQSPKYLFRKEGQNVTLSCEQNLNHDAMYWYRQDPGQGLRLIYYSQIVNDFQKGDIAEGYSVSREKKESFPLTVTSAQKNPTAFYLCASSIGGPGELFFGEGSRLTVL.

The chain carries TRBV7-9 and TRBJ2-1; the D is unclear. The germline V and J ends were trimmed by 5 bases and 9 bases, with 17 bases remaining between them. The CDR3 is 14 residues long. Looked up from germline, CDR1 is SEHNR and CDR2 is FQNEAQ (reference sequence). In DNA form, the CDR3 reads TGTGCCAGCAGCCCCCGTTTGTCCGAAAGTGAGCAGTTCTTC. Translation: CASSPRLSESEQFF. Supplemented by reference TRBV7-9 and TRBJ2-1, the full variable domain reads DTGVSQNPRHKITKRGQNVTFRCDPISEHNRLYWYRQTLGQGPEFLTYFQNEAQLEKSRLLSDRFSAERPKGSFSTLEIQRTEQGDSAMYLCASSPRLSESEQFFGPGTRLTVL.

V is TRBV29-1 and J is TRBJ1-1; the match to TRBD1 covers 8 bases. This CDR3 comprises 10 residues. J lost 12 bases, V lost 6 bases, and 6 bases had no gene match. Germline CDR1 and CDR2: SQVTM and ANQGSEA. The CDR3 reads CSVQDRGSFF. The DNA for the CDR3 is TGCAGCGTCCAAGACAGGGGATCTTTCTTT.